This entry describes one T cell receptor beta chain. Generated by immunoSEQ multiplex PCR, the TCRdb table keeps only in-frame clones and is missing some. Of 7,000 to 9,500 clones in the sample, around three quarters were seen once. The sample belongs to a study of T cell repertoires in ileal Crohn's disease. Study background: Operated complications were stricturing disease (about 60%) and penetrating disease (approximately 39%).

The CDR3 sequence is 13 residues long. V lost 4 bases and J 1 base, leaving 9 bases between the germline ends. Germline CDR1 and CDR2: SGHRS and YFSETQ. The source of this sequence is an adult with Crohn's disease. Sequencing was done on a sample of ileal tissue. The chain is built from TRBV5-1 and TRBJ2-7, with a possible D match to TRBD2 (6 bases). The CDR3 DNA reads TGCGCCAGCAGCGCTCGGGGGTCCTACGAGCAGTACTTC. Residues: CASSARGSYEQYF. The full variable domain, its missing parts supplied by reference TRBV5-1 and TRBJ2-7, is KAGVTQTPRYLIKTRGQQVTLSCSPISGHRSVSWYQQTPGQGLQFLFEYFSETQRNKGNFPGRFSGRQFSNSRSEMNVSTLELGDSALYLCASSARGSYEQYFGPGTRLTVT.